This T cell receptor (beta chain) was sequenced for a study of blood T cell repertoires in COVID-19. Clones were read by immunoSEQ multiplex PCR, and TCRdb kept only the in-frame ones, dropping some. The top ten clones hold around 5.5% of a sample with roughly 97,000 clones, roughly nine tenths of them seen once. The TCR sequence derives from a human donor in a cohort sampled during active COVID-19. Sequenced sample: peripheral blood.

CDR3 nucleotides: TGCAGTGCTAGTCGGGGGGGGACCTATGCCGGGGAGCTGTTTTTT. Encoded protein: CSASRGGTYAGELFF. The chain has TRBV20-1 and TRBJ2-2; 8 bases line up with TRBD2. The V gene end was trimmed by 3 bases and the J gene end by 6 bases; junction bases not matched to a gene: 9. The CDR3 sequence is 15 residues long. Germline CDR1 is DFQATT and CDR2 is SNEGSKA (reference sequence).